This entry describes one TCR beta chain. The antigen is unknown. This CDR3 has 14 residues. Germline V lookup: CDR1 GTSNPN, CDR2 SVGIG (reference sequence). With 3 bases removed from V and 1 base from J, the gap between germline ends came to 12 bases. These data originate in a study of cytomegalovirus exposure and HLA in healthy donors. Study-level results: HLA alleles were associated with 17,000 or so TCR beta sequences in a later analysis at 0.05 false discovery rate. Researchers reported in a later analysis that common viral pathogens appeared linked to several top clusters.

Primers: 60 Vbeta forward and 13 Jbeta reverse. Profiled with immunoSEQ multiplex PCR; TCRdb holds only in-frame clones, not every one. Here the sample spans under 95,000 clones, around four fifths being singletons. This clonotype was sampled from a boy aged 5-17 years in good health and CMV-seronegative. The chain recombines TRBV30 with TRBJ1-1; D might be TRBD1 (5 bases). Sequences were obtained from PBMCs. CDR3 sequence reads: CAWSMGLGNTEAFF. The CDR3 coding sequence is TGTGCCTGGAGCATGGGGCTGGGGAACACTGAAGCTTTCTTT.